The source of this T cell receptor beta chain is a study of cytomegalovirus exposure and HLA in healthy donors. The CDR3 loop spans 14 amino acids. From germline, CDR1 is ENHRY and CDR2 SYGVKD. Germline trimming cut 6 bases from V and 5 bases from J; bases unmatched to any gene: 8. PCR primers comprised 60 Vbeta and 13 Jbeta primers. TCRdb keeps only in-frame clones here, not all; method: immunoSEQ multiplex PCR. The sample shows around 65,000 clones, 62% of them seen only once. There were likely unrecorded immune exposures, though donors were nominally healthy when sampled. Sample: PBMCs. The receptor's source is a man aged 25 to 40 in good health and CMV-seronegative. The rearrangement uses TRBV10-3 and TRBJ2-7; the match to TRBD1 covers 9 bases. In DNA form, the CDR3 reads TGTGCCATCAGCCCAGCGGACAGGGGAAACGAGCAGTACTTC. Its protein product is CAISPADRGNEQYF.